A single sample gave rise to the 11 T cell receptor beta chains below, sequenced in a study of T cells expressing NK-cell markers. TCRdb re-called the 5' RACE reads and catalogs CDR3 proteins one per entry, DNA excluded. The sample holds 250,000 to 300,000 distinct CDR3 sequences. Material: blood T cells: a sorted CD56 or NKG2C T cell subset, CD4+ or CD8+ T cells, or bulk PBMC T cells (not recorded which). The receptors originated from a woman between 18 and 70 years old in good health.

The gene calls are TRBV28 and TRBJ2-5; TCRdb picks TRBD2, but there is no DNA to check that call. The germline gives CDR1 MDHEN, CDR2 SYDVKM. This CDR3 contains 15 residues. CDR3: CASRQTGAEQETQYF.

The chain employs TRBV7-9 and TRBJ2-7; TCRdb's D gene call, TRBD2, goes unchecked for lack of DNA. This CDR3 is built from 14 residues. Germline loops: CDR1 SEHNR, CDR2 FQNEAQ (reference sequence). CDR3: CASASWGSGYEQYF.

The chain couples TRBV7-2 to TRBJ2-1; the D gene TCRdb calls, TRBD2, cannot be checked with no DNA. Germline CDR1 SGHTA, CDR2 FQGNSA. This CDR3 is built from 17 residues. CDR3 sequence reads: CASSLGVAGGPGYEQFF.

The CDR3 region is CSVESRMGPEGYTF. The chain uses TRBV29-1 and TRBJ1-2. This CDR3 comprises 14 residues. The germline CDR1 and CDR2 sequences are SQVTM and ANQGSEA.

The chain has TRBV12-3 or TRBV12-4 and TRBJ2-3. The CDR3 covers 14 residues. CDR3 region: CASSSAPLGDTQYF.

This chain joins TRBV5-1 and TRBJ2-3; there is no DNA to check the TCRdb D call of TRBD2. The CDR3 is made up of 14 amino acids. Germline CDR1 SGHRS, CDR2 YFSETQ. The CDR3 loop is CASSFSGDADTQYF.

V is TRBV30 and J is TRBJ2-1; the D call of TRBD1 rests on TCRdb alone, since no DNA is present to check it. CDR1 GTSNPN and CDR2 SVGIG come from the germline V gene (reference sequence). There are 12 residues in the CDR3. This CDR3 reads CAWSNRGNEQFF.

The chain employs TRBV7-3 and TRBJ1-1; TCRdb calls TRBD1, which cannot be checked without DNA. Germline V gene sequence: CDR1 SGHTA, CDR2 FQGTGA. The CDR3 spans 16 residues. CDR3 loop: CASSLHAGGAGTEAFF.

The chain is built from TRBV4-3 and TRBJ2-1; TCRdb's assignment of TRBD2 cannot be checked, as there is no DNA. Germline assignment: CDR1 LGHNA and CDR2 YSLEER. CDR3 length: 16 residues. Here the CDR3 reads CASSQVRLVGHNEQFF.

The CDR3 loop is CASSVADTGDQPQHF. The rearrangement links TRBV9 to TRBJ1-5; TCRdb's D call of TRBD1 is untestable without DNA. CDR3 length: 15 residues. Germline CDR1 and CDR2: SGDLS and YYNGEE.

This CDR3 is CASRGQGAVEQFF. The chain is built from TRBV7-2 and TRBJ2-1; with no DNA, the TCRdb D assignment of TRBD1 cannot be verified. This CDR3 is built from 13 residues. Germline V gives CDR1 SGHTA, CDR2 FQGNSA.